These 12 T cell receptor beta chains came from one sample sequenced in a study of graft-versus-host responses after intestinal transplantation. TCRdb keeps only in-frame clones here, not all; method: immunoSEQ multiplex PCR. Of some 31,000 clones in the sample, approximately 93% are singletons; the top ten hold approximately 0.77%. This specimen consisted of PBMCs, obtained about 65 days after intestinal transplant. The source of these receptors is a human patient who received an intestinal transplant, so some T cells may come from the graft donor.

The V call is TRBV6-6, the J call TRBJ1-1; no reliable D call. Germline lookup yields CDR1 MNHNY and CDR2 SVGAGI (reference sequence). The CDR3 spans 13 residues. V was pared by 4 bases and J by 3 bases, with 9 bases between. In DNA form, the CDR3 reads TGTGCCAGCAGTTCTATAGCCGACACTGAAGCTTTCTTT. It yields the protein CASSSIADTEAFF.

CDR3 sequence: CASRLPPVLRNIQYF. CDR3 coding DNA: TGTGCCAGCAGGCTACCCCCGGTCCTGAGGAACATTCAGTACTTC. The chain carries TRBV6-5 and TRBJ2-4; unclear D gene. Germline values: CDR1 MNHEY, CDR2 SVGAGI. This CDR3 is 15 amino acids long. Between the trimmed V and J ends, which lost 6 bases and 7 bases, there was a span of 19 bases.

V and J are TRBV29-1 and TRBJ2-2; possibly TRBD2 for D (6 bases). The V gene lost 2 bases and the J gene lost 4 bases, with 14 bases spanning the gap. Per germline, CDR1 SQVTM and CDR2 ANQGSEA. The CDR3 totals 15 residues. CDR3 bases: TGCAGCGTTGAACCGCGGGGCGCGGGCACCGGGGAGCTGTTTTTT. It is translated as CSVEPRGAGTGELFF.

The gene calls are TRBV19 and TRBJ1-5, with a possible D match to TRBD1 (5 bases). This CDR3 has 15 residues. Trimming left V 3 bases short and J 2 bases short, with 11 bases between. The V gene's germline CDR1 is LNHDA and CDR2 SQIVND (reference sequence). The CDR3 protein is CASSISGVGNQPQHF. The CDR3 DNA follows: TGTGCCAGTAGTATCTCGGGGGTTGGCAATCAGCCCCAGCATTTT.

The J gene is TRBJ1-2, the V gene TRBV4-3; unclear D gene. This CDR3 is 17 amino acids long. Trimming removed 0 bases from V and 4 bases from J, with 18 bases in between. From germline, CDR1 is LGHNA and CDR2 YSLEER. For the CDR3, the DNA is TGCGCCAGCAGCCAAGATCACGCCGTCGGCCTAATCTATGGCTACACCTTC. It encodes CASSQDHAVGLIYGYTF.

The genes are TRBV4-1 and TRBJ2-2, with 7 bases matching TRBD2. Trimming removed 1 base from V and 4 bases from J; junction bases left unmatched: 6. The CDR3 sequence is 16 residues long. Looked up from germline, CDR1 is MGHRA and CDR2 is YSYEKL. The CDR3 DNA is TGCGCCAGCAGCCAAGCTCGCGGGGGATTCACCGGGGAGCTGTTTTTT. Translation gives CASSQARGGFTGELFF.

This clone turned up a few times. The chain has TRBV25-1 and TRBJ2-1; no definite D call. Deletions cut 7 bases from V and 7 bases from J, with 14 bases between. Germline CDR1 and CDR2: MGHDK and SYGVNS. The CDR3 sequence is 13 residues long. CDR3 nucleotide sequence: TGTGCCAGCACCCCCTTAATGGGGAATGAGCAGTTCTTC. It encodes CASTPLMGNEQFF.

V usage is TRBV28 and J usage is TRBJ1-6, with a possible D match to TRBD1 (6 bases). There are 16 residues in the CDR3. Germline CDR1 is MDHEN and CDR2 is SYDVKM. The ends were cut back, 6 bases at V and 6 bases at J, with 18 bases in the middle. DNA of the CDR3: TGTGCCAGCAGCGATACAGGGTCTGTGGTTAATTCACCCCTCCACTTT. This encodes CASSDTGSVVNSPLHF.

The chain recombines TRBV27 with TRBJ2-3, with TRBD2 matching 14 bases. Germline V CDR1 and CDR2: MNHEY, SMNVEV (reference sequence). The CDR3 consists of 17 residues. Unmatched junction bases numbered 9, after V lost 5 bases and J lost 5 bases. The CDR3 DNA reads TGTGCCAGCAGTCCCACGGCCGGGACTAGCGGGAGAGATACGCAGTATTTT. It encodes CASSPTAGTSGRDTQYF.

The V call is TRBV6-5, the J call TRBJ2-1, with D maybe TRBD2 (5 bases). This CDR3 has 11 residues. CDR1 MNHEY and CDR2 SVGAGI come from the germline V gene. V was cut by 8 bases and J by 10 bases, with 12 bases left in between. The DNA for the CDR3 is TGTGCCAGCGGGGAACTAGGGGAGCAGTTCTTC. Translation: CASGELGEQFF.

CDR3: CASTQPGRFRYEQYF. The CDR3 DNA reads as TGTGCCAGCACGCAACCGGGACGCTTTAGGTACGAGCAGTACTTC. The chain couples TRBV28 to TRBJ2-7; D is perhaps TRBD1 or TRBD2 (5 bases each). Germline values: CDR1 MDHEN, CDR2 SYDVKM. Trimming took 7 bases from V and 4 from J, leaving 20 bases between them. The CDR3 loop spans 15 amino acids.

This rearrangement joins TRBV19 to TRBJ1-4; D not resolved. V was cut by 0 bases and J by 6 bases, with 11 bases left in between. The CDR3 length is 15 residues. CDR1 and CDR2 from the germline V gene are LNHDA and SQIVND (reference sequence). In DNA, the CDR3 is TGTGCCAGTAGTATAGATCCGGGGAGGGATGAAAAACTGTTTTTT. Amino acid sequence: CASSIDPGRDEKLFF.